This is a list of T cell receptor beta chains from one sample in a study of blood T cell repertoires in COVID-19. Here immunoSEQ multiplex PCR was the method, and the copy in TCRdb shows in-frame clones only, minus some. The sample carries roughly 62,000 clones, 80% to 85% recorded once. What was sequenced was peripheral blood. These receptors were taken from an older man with COVID-19, enrolled during active disease. Both conserved end residues are part of each CDR3. D genes are given only for firm matches. Rows may omit the clone size; those that give it use once, few, many or a size class.

TRBV3-1/TRBV3-2	NA	NA	TRBJ1-4	CASSLIGGEKLFF	TGTGCCAGCAGCCTCATAGGGGGTGAAAAACTGTTTTTT
TRBV4-3	NA	NA	TRBJ1-1	CASSQDWTAMNTEAFF	TGCGCCAGCAGCCAAGATTGGACAGCCATGAACACTGAAGCTTTCTTT
TRBV6-4	NA	TRBD1	TRBJ2-1	CASSEGQGPYNEQFF	TGTGCCAGCAGCGAAGGACAGGGCCCTTACAATGAGCAGTTCTTC
TRBV5-4	NA	NA	TRBJ2-3	CASSLGAAYTDTQYF	TGTGCCAGCAGCTTGGGAGCAGCGTACACAGATACGCAGTATTTT
TRBV18	NA	NA	TRBJ1-1	CASSPVRQGQNEAFF	TGTGCCAGCTCACCTGTTCGGCAGGGGCAAAATGAAGCTTTCTTT
TRBV9	NA	NA	TRBJ2-5	CASSSGTRVLETQYF	TGTGCCAGCAGCTCAGGAACGAGGGTTCTGGAGACCCAGTACTTC
TRBV27	NA	NA	TRBJ1-5	CASSLDRDQPQHF	TGTGCCAGCAGTCTGGACAGAGATCAGCCCCAGCATTTT
TRBV5-1	NA	TRBD2	TRBJ2-1	CASSLGGLRINEQFF	TGCGCCAGCAGCTTGGGGGGACTAAGGATCAATGAGCAGTTCTTC
TRBV6-5	NA	TRBD1	TRBJ1-1	CASRNRGAYTEAFF	TGTGCCAGCAGGAACAGGGGGGCCTACACTGAAGCTTTCTTT
TRBV11-3	NA	NA	TRBJ2-3	CASSLSGTSTDTQYF	TGTGCCAGCAGCTTATCGGGAACGAGCACAGATACGCAGTATTTT
TRBV7-9	NA	TRBD1	TRBJ1-5	CDHRGLREVVGYSNQPQHF	TGTGACCACAGGGGGCTCAGGGAAGTGGTGGGGTATAGCAATCAGCCCCAGCATTTT
TRBV7-9	NA	TRBD1	TRBJ1-6	CASSSTGGGSPLHF	TGTGCCAGCAGCTCGACAGGGGGCGGATCACCCCTCCACTTT
TRBV7-2	NA	TRBD1	TRBJ1-2	CASSPGQGRGGYTF	TGTGCCAGCAGTCCCGGACAGGGAAGAGGAGGCTACACCTTC
TRBV5-1	NA	NA	TRBJ1-2	CASSLGQINYGYTF	TGCGCCAGCAGCTTGGGCCAGATTAACTATGGCTACACCTTC
TRBV27	NA	TRBD1	TRBJ2-3	CASSVRGTGLSGTDTQYF	TGTGCCAGCAGTGTCCGCGGGACAGGTTTGTCGGGCACAGATACGCAGTATTTT
TRBV28	few	NA	TRBJ1-1	CASSSVPGEAFF	TGTGCCAGCAGTTCCGTGCCGGGTGAAGCTTTCTTT
TRBV9	NA	NA	TRBJ2-4	CASSVGGAWVQYF	TGTGCCAGCAGCGTAGGAGGAGCTTGGGTTCAGTACTTC
TRBV7-2	once	NA	TRBJ2-5	CASSLVLSQETQYF	TGTGCCAGCAGCTTAGTTTTATCTCAAGAGACCCAGTACTTC
TRBV4-3	NA	NA	TRBJ2-5	CASSQGVGSLQETQYF	TGCGCCAGCAGCCAAGGGGTGGGCAGCCTCCAAGAGACCCAGTACTTC